This record concerns one T cell receptor (beta chain) sequence. The antigen remains undetermined. This record belongs to a study of T cells and Merkel cell carcinoma outcomes. Unmatched junction bases numbered 9, after V lost 0 bases and J lost 9 bases. The germline V gene has CDR1 KGHSH and CDR2 LQKENI. CDR3 length: 16 residues. Measured with immunoSEQ multiplex PCR; TCRdb has only the in-frame clones, and not every one. The table records about 15,000 clones, around 87% of them present only once. Study-level points and caveats: Reportedly, T-cell repertoire with density predicts Merkel cell carcinoma outcomes.

This TCR came from a human donor with Merkel cell carcinoma. This rearrangement joins TRBV18 to TRBJ2-1; TRBD2 matches at 9 bases. Source material: tumor tissue from Merkel cell carcinoma. The CDR3 is CASSPPSSSGEGEQFF. CDR3 nucleotides: TGTGCCAGCTCACCACCGTCATCTAGCGGGGAGGGTGAGCAGTTCTTC.